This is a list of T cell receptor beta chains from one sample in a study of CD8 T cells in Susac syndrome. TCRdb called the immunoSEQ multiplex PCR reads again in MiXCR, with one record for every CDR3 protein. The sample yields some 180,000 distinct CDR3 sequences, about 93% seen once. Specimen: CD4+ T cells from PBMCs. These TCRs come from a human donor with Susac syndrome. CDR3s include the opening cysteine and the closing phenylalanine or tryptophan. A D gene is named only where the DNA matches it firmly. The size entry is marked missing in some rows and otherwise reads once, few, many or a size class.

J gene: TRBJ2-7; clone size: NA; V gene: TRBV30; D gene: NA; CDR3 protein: CAWSTGRVYEQYF; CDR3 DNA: TGTGCCTGGAGTACGGGCAGGGTTTACGAGCAGTACTTC
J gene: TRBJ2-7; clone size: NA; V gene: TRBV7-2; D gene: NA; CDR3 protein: CASSPRTESYEQYF; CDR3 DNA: TGTGCCAGCAGCCCTAGGACAGAGAGCTACGAGCAGTACTTC
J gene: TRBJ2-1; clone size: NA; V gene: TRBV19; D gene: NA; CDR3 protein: CASTSEGATYNEQFF; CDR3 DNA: TGTGCCAGTACCTCCGAGGGCGCGACCTACAATGAGCAGTTCTTC
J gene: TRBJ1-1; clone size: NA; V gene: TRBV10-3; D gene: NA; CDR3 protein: CAITKQDANTEAFF; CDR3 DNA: TGTGCCATCACTAAACAGGATGCGAACACTGAAGCTTTCTTT
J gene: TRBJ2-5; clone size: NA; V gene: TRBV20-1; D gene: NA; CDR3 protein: CSARAIGFETQYF; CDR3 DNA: TGCAGTGCCCGAGCGATAGGGTTCGAGACCCAGTACTTC
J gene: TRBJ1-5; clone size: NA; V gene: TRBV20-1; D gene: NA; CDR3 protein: CSARDLQGLSNQPQHF; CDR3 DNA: TGCAGTGCTAGAGATCTCCAAGGGCTTAGCAATCAGCCCCAGCATTTT
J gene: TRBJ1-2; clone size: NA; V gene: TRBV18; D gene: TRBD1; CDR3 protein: CASSPSATGGAGYGYTF; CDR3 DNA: TGTGCCAGCTCACCAAGTGCGACAGGGGGCGCCGGCTATGGCTACACCTTC
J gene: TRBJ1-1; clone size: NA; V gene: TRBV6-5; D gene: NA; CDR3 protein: CASSYSSGVVGTEAFF; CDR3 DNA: TGTGCCAGCAGTTACTCGTCAGGGGTTGTGGGCACTGAAGCTTTCTTT
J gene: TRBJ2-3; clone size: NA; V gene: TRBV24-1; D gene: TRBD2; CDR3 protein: CATSEGTSGFTDTQYF; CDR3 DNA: TGTGCCACCAGTGAAGGGACTAGCGGGTTCACAGATACGCAGTATTTT
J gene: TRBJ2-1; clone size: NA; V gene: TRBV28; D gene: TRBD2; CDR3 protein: CASSFGIAGPYNEQFF; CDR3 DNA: TGTGCCAGCAGTTTTGGGATAGCGGGACCCTACAATGAGCAGTTCTTC
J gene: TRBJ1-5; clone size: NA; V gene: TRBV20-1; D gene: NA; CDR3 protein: CSASADWTVNSNQPQHF; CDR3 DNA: TGCAGTGCTAGCGCCGATTGGACGGTTAATAGCAATCAGCCCCAGCATTTT
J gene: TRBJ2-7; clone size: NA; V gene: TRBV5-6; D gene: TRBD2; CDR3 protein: CASSLDILASGSYEQYF; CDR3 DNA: TGTGCCAGCAGCTTGGATATTTTGGCTAGCGGGAGCTACGAGCAGTACTTC
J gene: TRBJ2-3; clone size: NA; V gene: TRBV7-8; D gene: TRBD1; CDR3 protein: CASSLVLTGAQYF; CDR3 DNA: TGTGCCAGCAGCTTAGTTCTGACAGGGGCGCAGTATTTT
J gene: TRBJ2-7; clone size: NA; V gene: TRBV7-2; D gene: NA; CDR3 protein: CASSLASGSAAYEQYF; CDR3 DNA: TGTGCCAGCAGCTTAGCGAGTGGGAGTGCCGCCTACGAGCAGTACTTC
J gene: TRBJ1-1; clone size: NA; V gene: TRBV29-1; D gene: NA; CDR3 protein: CSVARRSPNTEAFF; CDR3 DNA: TGCAGCGTCGCACGGAGGTCTCCGAACACTGAAGCTTTCTTT
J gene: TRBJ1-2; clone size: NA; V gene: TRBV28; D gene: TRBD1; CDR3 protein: CASSLTAQGASGYTF; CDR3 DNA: TGTGCCAGCAGTCTTACCGCACAGGGGGCGAGTGGCTACACCTTC
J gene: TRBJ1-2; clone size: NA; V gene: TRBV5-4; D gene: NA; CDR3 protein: CASRLGGEYDYGYTF; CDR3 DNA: TGTGCCAGCAGACTGGGGGGCGAATATGACTATGGCTACACCTTC
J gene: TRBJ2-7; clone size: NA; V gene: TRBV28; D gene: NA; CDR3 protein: CASSSPLWGEQYF; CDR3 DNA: TGTGCCAGCAGTTCCCCTTTATGGGGGGAGCAGTACTTC
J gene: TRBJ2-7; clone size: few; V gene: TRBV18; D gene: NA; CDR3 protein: CASSTGQSYEQYF; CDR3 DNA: TGTGCCAGCTCAACTGGACAGTCCTACGAGCAGTACTTC
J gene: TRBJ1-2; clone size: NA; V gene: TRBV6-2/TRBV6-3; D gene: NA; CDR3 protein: CASGRTPNYGYTF; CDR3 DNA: TGTGCCAGCGGCCGGACGCCTAACTATGGCTACACCTTC
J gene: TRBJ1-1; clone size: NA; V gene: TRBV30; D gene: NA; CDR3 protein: CAWSVAEWNTEAFF; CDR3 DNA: TGTGCCTGGAGTGTGGCAGAGTGGAACACTGAAGCTTTCTTT
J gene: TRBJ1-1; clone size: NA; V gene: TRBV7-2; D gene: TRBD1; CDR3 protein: CASRLGRGTGGSTEAFF; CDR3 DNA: TGTGCCAGCAGGCTAGGGCGAGGGACAGGGGGGAGCACTGAAGCTTTCTTT
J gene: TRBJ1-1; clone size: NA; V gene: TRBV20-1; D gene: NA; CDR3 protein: CSAAHRARTEAFF; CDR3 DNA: TGCAGTGCAGCCCACAGGGCGAGGACTGAAGCTTTCTTT
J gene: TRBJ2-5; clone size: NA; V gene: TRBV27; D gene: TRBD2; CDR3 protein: CASSLNRLREGGETQYF; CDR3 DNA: TGTGCCAGCAGTTTAAATCGTCTCCGGGAGGGCGGTGAGACCCAGTACTTC
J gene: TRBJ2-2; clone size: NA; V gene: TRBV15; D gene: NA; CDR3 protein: CATSRDLGLTGELFF; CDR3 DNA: TGTGCCACCAGCAGAGACCTCGGACTGACCGGGGAGCTGTTTTTT
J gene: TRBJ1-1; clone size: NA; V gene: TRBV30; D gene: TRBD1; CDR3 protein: CAWSRRGLGGTEAFF; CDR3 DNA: TGTGCCTGGAGTCGCAGGGGGCTGGGAGGCACTGAAGCTTTCTTT
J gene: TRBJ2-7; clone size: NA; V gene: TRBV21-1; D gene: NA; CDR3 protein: CASTTTVRPGEQYF; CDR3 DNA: TGTGCCAGCACTACGACGGTGCGCCCTGGCGAGCAGTACTTC
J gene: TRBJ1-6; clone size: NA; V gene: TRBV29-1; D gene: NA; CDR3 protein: CSVADTRSSPLHF; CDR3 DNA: TGCAGCGTTGCGGATACTCGGAGTTCACCCCTCCACTTT
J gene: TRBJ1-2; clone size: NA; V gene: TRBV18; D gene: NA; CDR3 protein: CASSPGRGDGYTF; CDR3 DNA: TGTGCCAGCTCACCGGGAAGAGGAGATGGCTACACCTTC
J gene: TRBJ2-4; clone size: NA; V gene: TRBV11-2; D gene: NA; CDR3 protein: CASSLRAGAENIQYF; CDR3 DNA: TGTGCCAGCAGCCTAAGGGCAGGGGCCGAAAACATTCAGTACTTC
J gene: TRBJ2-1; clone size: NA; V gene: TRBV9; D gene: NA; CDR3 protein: CASSPLGQGRYEQFF; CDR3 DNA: TGTGCCAGCAGCCCCCTGGGGCAGGGGAGGTATGAGCAGTTCTTC
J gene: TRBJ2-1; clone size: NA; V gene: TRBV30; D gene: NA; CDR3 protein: CAWSGAGGSYNEQFF; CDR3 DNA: TGTGCCTGGAGTGGGGCAGGGGGGTCCTACAATGAGCAGTTCTTC
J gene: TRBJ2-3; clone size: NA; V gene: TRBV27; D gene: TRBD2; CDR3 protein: CASSLLASGFTDTQYF; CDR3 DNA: TGTGCCAGCAGTTTACTGGCTAGCGGTTTCACAGATACGCAGTATTTT
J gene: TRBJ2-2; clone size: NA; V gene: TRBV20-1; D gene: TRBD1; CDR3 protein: CSARVTQGAGELFF; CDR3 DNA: TGCAGTGCTAGAGTGACGCAGGGGGCCGGGGAGCTGTTTTTT
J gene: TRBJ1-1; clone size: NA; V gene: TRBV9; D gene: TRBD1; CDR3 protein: CASSGKGAGAFF; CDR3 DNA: TGTGCCAGCAGCGGAAAGGGGGCAGGAGCTTTCTTT
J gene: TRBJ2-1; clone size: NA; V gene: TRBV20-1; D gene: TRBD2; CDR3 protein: CSARKVLAGVNEQFF; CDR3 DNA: TGCAGTGCTAGGAAGGTGCTAGCGGGAGTCAATGAGCAGTTCTTC
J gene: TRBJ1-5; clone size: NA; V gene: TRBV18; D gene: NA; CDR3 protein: CASSPETDGQPQHF; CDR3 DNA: TGTGCCAGCTCCCCTGAAACGGACGGTCAGCCCCAGCATTTT
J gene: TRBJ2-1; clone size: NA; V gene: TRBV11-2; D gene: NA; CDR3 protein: CASLRIGEEQFF; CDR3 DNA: TGTGCCAGCTTAAGAATAGGAGAAGAGCAGTTCTTC
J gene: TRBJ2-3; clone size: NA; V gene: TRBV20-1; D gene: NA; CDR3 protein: CSAVRGADTQYF; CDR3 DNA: TGCAGTGCTGTCAGGGGAGCAGATACGCAGTATTTT
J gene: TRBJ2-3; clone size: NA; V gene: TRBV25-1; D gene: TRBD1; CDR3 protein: CASSEGTGRHTQYF; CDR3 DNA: TGTGCCAGCAGTGAGGGGACAGGGCGCCATACGCAGTATTTT
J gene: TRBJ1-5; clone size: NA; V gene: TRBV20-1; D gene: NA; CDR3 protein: CSARSTNGQPQHF; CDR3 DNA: TGCAGTGCTAGATCTACAAATGGACAGCCCCAGCATTTT
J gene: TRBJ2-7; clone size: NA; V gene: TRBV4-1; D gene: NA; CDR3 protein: CASSQAPSSYEQYF; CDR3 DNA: TGCGCCAGCAGCCAAGCTCCGAGCTCCTACGAGCAGTACTTC